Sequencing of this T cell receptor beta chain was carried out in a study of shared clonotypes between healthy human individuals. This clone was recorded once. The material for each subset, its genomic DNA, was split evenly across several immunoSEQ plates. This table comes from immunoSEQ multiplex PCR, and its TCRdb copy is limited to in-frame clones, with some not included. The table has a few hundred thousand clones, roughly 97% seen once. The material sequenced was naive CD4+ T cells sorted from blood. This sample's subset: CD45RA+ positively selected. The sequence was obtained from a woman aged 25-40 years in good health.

The CDR3 protein is CASRGVGNTIYF. The CDR3 coding sequence is TGTGCCAGCCGGGGGGTCGGAAACACCATATATTTT. The rearrangement links TRBV6-5 to TRBJ1-3; the D gene is possibly TRBD1 (5 bases). In germline, CDR1 is MNHEY, CDR2 SVGAGI. Trimming took 8 bases from V and 4 from J, leaving 9 bases between them. CDR3 size: 12 residues.